This TCR beta chain was retrieved from a study of blood T cell repertoires in COVID-19. Across the study: PBMCs, B-cell-depleted T cells, or T cells were the source of the cDNA or gDNA that made up the material.

V lost 1 base and J lost 3; bases outside the gene matches: 2. Germline CDR1 LNHNV, CDR2 YYDKDF (reference sequence). The CDR3 extends over 14 amino acids. Data came from immunoSEQ multiplex PCR; TCRdb stores just in-frame clones and leaves some out. The sample consists of 380,000 or so clones, 70% to 90% of them appearing once. The specimen was peripheral blood. This TCR came from an older woman with COVID-19, enrolled during active disease. The rearrangement links TRBV15 to TRBJ1-2; 7 positions match TRBD1. The CDR3 loop is CATSRAGGYYGYTF. The CDR3, as DNA: TGTGCCACCAGCAGAGCAGGGGGGTACTATGGCTACACCTTC.